The 27 T cell receptor beta chains in this list originate from one sample, sequenced in a study of neoadjuvant nivolumab and ipilimumab in lung cancer. Some clones are missing from TCRdb's copy, which holds only in-frame ones; the method was immunoSEQ multiplex PCR. Among over 6,500 clones, about nine tenths were seen once, and the ten largest hold 2% to 3%. The specimen was tumor tissue, collected after neoadjuvant nivolumab, alone or with ipilimumab, at or shortly before surgery. All receptors come from an adult with non-small cell lung cancer. Some clones in this sample may be carry-over from other donors' samples.

This clone was seen once. The chain employs TRBV29-1 and TRBJ2-1; TRBD1 agrees at 8 bases. V shed 6 bases and J 0 bases; nucleotides not matched to a gene: 4. CDR3 size: 14 residues. Germline CDR1 reads SQVTM; CDR2 reads ANQGSEA. CDR3 sequence: CSVLGQGSYNEQFF. CDR3 nucleotide sequence: TGCAGCGTCCTAGGACAGGGCTCCTACAATGAGCAGTTCTTC.

The chain is built from TRBV20-1 and TRBJ2-1, with D tentatively TRBD1 (6 bases). In germline, CDR1 is DFQATT, CDR2 SNEGSKA (reference sequence). The CDR3 sequence is 11 residues long. Trimming removed 7 bases at V and 7 bases at J, with 11 bases between. The CDR3, as DNA: TGCAGTGGTTGGGGGCGAAATGAGCAGTTCTTC. It codes for CSGWGRNEQFF.

V is TRBV2 and J is TRBJ2-7, with D hard to call. Germline loops: CDR1 SNHLY, CDR2 FYNNEI. The CDR3 spans 16 residues. Between the trimmed V and J ends, which lost 2 bases and 0 bases, there was a span of 14 bases. DNA for the CDR3: TGTGCCAGCAGTGAACCCGGGCAGTCGACCTCCTACGAGCAGTACTTC. It is translated as CASSEPGQSTSYEQYF.

The chain recombines TRBV12-5 with TRBJ2-3, with TRBD2 matching 14 bases. Germline CDR1 and CDR2: LGHNT and FRNRAP. The CDR3 runs to 16 residues. Trimming at V came to 1 base and at J to 4 bases, leaving 1 base not matched to a gene. The CDR3 loop reads CASGLGTSGRPDTQYF. The CDR3 DNA follows: TGTGCTAGTGGTTTGGGGACTAGCGGGAGGCCAGATACGCAGTATTTT. Filled out from reference TRBV12-5 and TRBJ2-3, the complete variable domain reads DARVTQTPRHKVTEMGQEVTMRCQPILGHNTVFWYRQTMMQGLELLAYFRNRAPLDDSGMPKDRFSAEMPDATLATLKIQPSEPRDSAVYFCASGLGTSGRPDTQYFGPGTRLTVL.

The chain couples TRBV29-1 to TRBJ2-7, with 7 bases matching TRBD1. Germline V gene lookup returns CDR1 SQVTM and CDR2 ANQGSEA. V was clipped by 6 bases and J by 6 bases; unmatched bases: 5. This CDR3 contains 11 residues. CDR3 residues: CSVENRGEQYF. The CDR3 DNA reads as TGCAGCGTCGAAAACAGGGGCGAGCAGTACTTC.

The chain employs TRBV18 and TRBJ1-1; D possibly corresponds to TRBD1 (6 bases). Germline assignment: CDR1 KGHSH and CDR2 LQKENI. V was trimmed by 3 bases and J by 2 bases, leaving 7 bases between them. The CDR3 covers 13 residues. Here the CDR3 DNA reads TGTGCCAGCTCACCGACAGGAAACACTGAAGCTTTCTTT. It specifies CASSPTGNTEAFF.

V gene TRBV6-1 combines with J gene TRBJ1-5; 7 bases agree with TRBD1. This CDR3 spans 14 amino acids. From germline, CDR1 is MNHNS and CDR2 SASEGT. With 5 bases clipped from V and 4 bases from J, the junction kept 5 bases outside the gene matches. The CDR3 protein is CASSLTGANQPQHF. As DNA, the CDR3 is TGTGCCAGCAGTCTCACAGGGGCGAATCAGCCCCAGCATTTT.

CDR3 sequence reads: CASSLMRGHEQFF. As DNA, the CDR3 is TGTGCCAGCAGCTTAATGAGGGGCCATGAGCAGTTCTTC. J is TRBJ2-1 and V is TRBV7-2; D possibly uses TRBD1 or TRBD2 (5 bases each). Germline CDR1 reads SGHTA; CDR2 reads FQGNSA. Trimming shortened V by 2 bases and J by 8 bases, and 10 bases separated the two germline ends. CDR3 length: 13 residues.

This clone was recorded only once. The chain employs TRBV5-1 and TRBJ1-1, with D unresolved. Trimming removed 4 bases at V and 3 bases at J, with 16 bases between. CDR3 length: 15 residues. The germline gives CDR1 SGHRS, CDR2 YFSETQ. DNA for the CDR3: TGCGCCAGCAGCATCTCGGGTCCCGGGGACACTGAAGCTTTCTTT. This encodes CASSISGPGDTEAFF.

This chain joins TRBV30 and TRBJ2-1, with D perhaps matching TRBD2 (7 bases). This CDR3 is 12 amino acids long. The ends were cut back, 7 bases at V and 6 bases at J, with 13 bases in the middle. Germline V lookup: CDR1 GTSNPN, CDR2 SVGIG (reference sequence). DNA for the CDR3: TGTGCCTTCGCGAGGGGGGGCAATGAGCAGTTCTTC. It codes for CAFARGGNEQFF.

This clone was observed a handful of times. The rearrangement uses TRBV6-5 and TRBJ2-7; D is ambiguous. The CDR3 is 14 residues long. Trimming removed 8 bases from V and 0 bases from J, with 14 bases in between. Germline CDR1 MNHEY, CDR2 SVGAGI. The CDR3 reads CASRKTGSSYEQYF. Written as DNA, the CDR3 is TGTGCCAGCCGTAAAACCGGCAGCTCCTACGAGCAGTACTTC.

This sequence joins TRBV5-1 and TRBJ2-2; D is ambiguous. Trimming took 3 bases from V and 7 from J, leaving 13 bases between them. This CDR3 region has 14 residues. Germline CDR1 is SGHRS and CDR2 is YFSETQ. CDR3 loop: CASSSLTVLGELFF. CDR3 nucleotide sequence: TGCGCCAGCAGCTCTTTAACAGTCCTCGGGGAGCTGTTTTTT.

This clone occurred once. The rearrangement joins TRBV5-1 to TRBJ2-2, with D unclear. CDR1 and CDR2 from the germline V gene are SGHRS and YFSETQ. Between the trimmed V and J ends, which lost 2 bases and 7 bases, there was a span of 9 bases. This CDR3 has 13 amino acids. This chain's CDR3 is CASSFADGGELFF. The CDR3, as DNA: TGCGCCAGCAGCTTTGCGGACGGCGGGGAGCTGTTTTTT.

This clone came up once. The gene calls are TRBV5-1 and TRBJ2-7; a possible D gene is TRBD1 (5 bases). The germline V gene has CDR1 SGHRS and CDR2 YFSETQ. V gave up 0 bases and J gave up 0 bases, with 7 bases separating them. This CDR3 is built from 14 residues. In DNA form, the CDR3 reads TGCGCCAGCAGCTTGGGACAGTTCTCCTACGAGCAGTACTTC. Translating it yields CASSLGQFSYEQYF.

In DNA form, the CDR3 reads TGCGCCAGCAGCTGGGGGACAGGGGTTGGGTACGAGCAGTACTTC. Its protein product is CASSWGTGVGYEQYF. This chain links TRBV5-1 with TRBJ2-7; 10 positions agree with TRBD1. The CDR3 sequence is 15 residues long. Germline V CDR1 and CDR2: SGHRS, YFSETQ. Trimming at V came to 3 bases and at J to 4 bases, leaving 7 bases not matched to a gene. The complete variable domain, with remaining parts taken from reference TRBV5-1 and TRBJ2-7, reads KAGVTQTPRYLIKTRGQQVTLSCSPISGHRSVSWYQQTPGQGLQFLFEYFSETQRNKGNFPGRFSGRQFSNSRSEMNVSTLELGDSALYLCASSWGTGVGYEQYFGPGTRLTVT.

J is TRBJ2-1 and V is TRBV6-5, with a possible D match to TRBD2 (6 bases). The germline gives CDR1 MNHEY, CDR2 SVGAGI. V was cut by 8 bases and J by 6 bases, with 11 bases left in between. This CDR3 is 12 amino acids long. CDR3 nucleotide sequence: TGTGCCAGCCGAAGGACTACCAATGAGCAGTTCTTC. This sequence encodes CASRRTTNEQFF.

The chain has TRBV10-2 and TRBJ2-7; D gene uncertain. The germline gives CDR1 WSHSY, CDR2 SAAADI. Trimming cost V 6 bases and J 3 bases, with 6 bases left between them. This CDR3 region has 11 residues. As DNA, the CDR3 is TGCGCCAGCAGCGCCAGCTACGAGCAGTACTTC. It encodes CASSASYEQYF.

The gene calls are TRBV10-1 and TRBJ2-3; no firm D call. Trimming took off 7 bases at V and 9 bases at J, with 8 bases between the two ends. The CDR3 contains 10 residues. The germline V gene encodes CDR1 WNHNN and CDR2 SYGVQD (reference sequence). For the CDR3, the DNA is TGCGCCAGCACTGTACGGACGCAGTATTTT. It translates to CASTVRTQYF.

V gene TRBV5-1 combines with J gene TRBJ2-7; 11 bases are a match to TRBD2. The CDR3 loop spans 14 amino acids. Germline trimming cut 3 bases from V and 2 bases from J; bases unmatched to any gene: 1. CDR1 SGHRS and CDR2 YFSETQ come from the germline V gene. The CDR3, as DNA: TGCGCCAGCAGCTCGACTAGCGGGGCCTACGAGCAGTACTTC. Translating it yields CASSSTSGAYEQYF.

The chain carries TRBV18 and TRBJ2-7, with a weak D call TRBD1 (6 bases). Between the trimmed V and J ends, which lost 6 bases and 1 base, there was a span of 16 bases. The V gene's germline CDR1 is KGHSH and CDR2 LQKENI. The CDR3 has 15 residues. The CDR3 is CASSLVSDSSYEQYF. Written as DNA, the CDR3 is TGTGCCAGCTCTCTCGTATCGGACAGTTCCTACGAGCAGTACTTC.

This rearrangement joins TRBV6-5 to TRBJ2-7; D may be TRBD1 (6 bases). Germline V gene sequence: CDR1 MNHEY, CDR2 SVGAGI. Deletions cut 2 bases from V and 2 bases from J, with 10 bases between. The CDR3 extends over 14 amino acids. CDR3 coding DNA: TGTGCCAGCAGTTACCGTGACAGGACCTACGAGCAGTACTTC. Its protein is CASSYRDRTYEQYF.

The genes are TRBV27 and TRBJ1-5, with D uncertain. Germline assignment: CDR1 MNHEY and CDR2 SMNVEV (reference sequence). V lost 6 bases and J 6 bases, leaving 15 bases between the germline ends. CDR3 length equals 14 residues. This CDR3 reads CASSSSGPGQPQHF. The DNA of the CDR3 is TGTGCCAGCAGCAGCTCGGGTCCGGGTCAGCCCCAGCATTTT.

The V and J genes are TRBV6-5 and TRBJ1-2, with a possible D match to TRBD1 (5 bases). The V and J ends lost 7 bases and 4 bases respectively, with 13 bases between them. CDR1 and CDR2 (germline): MNHEY, SVGAGI. The CDR3 loop spans 13 amino acids. The CDR3 DNA follows: TGTGCCAGCACCAACGGGGGGTCCTATGGCTACACCTTC. Protein sequence: CASTNGGSYGYTF.

The rearrangement joins TRBV5-1 to TRBJ2-7; either TRBD1 or TRBD2 may supply D (5 bases each). The length of the CDR3 is 13 residues. Germline lookup yields CDR1 SGHRS and CDR2 YFSETQ. The V and J ends lost 3 bases and 2 bases respectively, with 9 bases between them. The CDR3 spells CASSSGGPYEQYF. CDR3 sequence (DNA): TGCGCCAGCAGCTCTGGGGGACCCTACGAGCAGTACTTC.

The chain couples TRBV9 to TRBJ2-3; TRBD2 matches 8 bases. This CDR3 is built from 15 residues. The germline CDR1 and CDR2 sequences are SGDLS and YYNGEE. After removal of 1 base from V and 5 bases from J, the junction contained 6 bases not matched to a gene. The CDR3 DNA follows: TGTGCCAGCAGCGTACTAACGGGAGGGTTAGATACGCAGTATTTT. Protein sequence: CASSVLTGGLDTQYF.

J is TRBJ2-7 and V is TRBV7-9, with D uncertain. Trimming took off 1 base at V and 7 bases at J, with 8 bases between the two ends. Germline CDR1 and CDR2: SEHNR and FQNEAQ (reference sequence). The CDR3 loop spans 12 amino acids. In DNA, the CDR3 is TGTGCCAGCAGCTTAGACTATCGGGAGCAGTACTTC. Translated, it gives CASSLDYREQYF.

V gene TRBV5-1 combines with J gene TRBJ2-6; D remains ambiguous. V was trimmed by 1 base and J by 1 base, leaving 12 bases between them. Per the germline V gene, CDR1 is SGHRS and CDR2 is YFSETQ. This CDR3 has 17 residues. The CDR3 protein is CASSLTLGRSGANVLTF. CDR3 DNA sequence: TGCGCCAGCAGCTTGACTTTGGGCAGGTCTGGGGCCAACGTCCTGACTTTC. Supplemented by reference TRBV5-1 and TRBJ2-6, the full variable domain reads KAGVTQTPRYLIKTRGQQVTLSCSPISGHRSVSWYQQTPGQGLQFLFEYFSETQRNKGNFPGRFSGRQFSNSRSEMNVSTLELGDSALYLCASSLTLGRSGANVLTFGAGSRLTVL.